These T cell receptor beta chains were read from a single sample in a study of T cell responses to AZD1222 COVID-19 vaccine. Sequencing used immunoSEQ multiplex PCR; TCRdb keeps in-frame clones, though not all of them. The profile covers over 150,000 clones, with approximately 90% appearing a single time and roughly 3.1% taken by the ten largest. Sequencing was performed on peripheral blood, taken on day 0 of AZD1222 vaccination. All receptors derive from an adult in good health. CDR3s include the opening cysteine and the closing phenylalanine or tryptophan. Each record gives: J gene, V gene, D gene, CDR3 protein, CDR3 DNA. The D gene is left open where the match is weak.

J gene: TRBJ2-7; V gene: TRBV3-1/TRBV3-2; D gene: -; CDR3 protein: CASSQVGTRGEQYF; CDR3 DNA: TGTGCCAGCAGCCAAGTCGGCACCAGGGGTGAGCAGTACTTC
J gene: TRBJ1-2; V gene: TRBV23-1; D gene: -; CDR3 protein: CASPARRGYTF; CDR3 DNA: TGCGCCAGCCCCGCCAGGAGAGGCTACACCTTC
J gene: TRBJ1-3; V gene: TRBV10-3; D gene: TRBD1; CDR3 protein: CAISDPRGMGNTIYF; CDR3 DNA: TGTGCCATCAGTGACCCCAGGGGGATGGGAAACACCATATATTTT
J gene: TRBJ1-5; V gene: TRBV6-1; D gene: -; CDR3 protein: CASVSVNSNQPQHF; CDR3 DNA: TGTGCCAGCGTGTCCGTAAATAGCAATCAGCCCCAGCATTTT
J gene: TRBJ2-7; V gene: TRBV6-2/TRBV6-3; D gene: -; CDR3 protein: CASSYEAASSYEQYF; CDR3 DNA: TGTGCCAGCAGTTACGAGGCGGCAAGCTCCTACGAGCAGTACTTC
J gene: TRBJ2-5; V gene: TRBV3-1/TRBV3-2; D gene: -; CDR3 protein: CASSQGGTKETQYF; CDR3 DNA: TGTGCCAGCAGCCAAGGGGGGACAAAAGAGACCCAGTACTTC
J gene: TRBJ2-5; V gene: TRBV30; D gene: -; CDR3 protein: CAWSDAARTQYF; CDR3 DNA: TGTGCCTGGAGTGACGCTGCTAGGACCCAGTACTTC
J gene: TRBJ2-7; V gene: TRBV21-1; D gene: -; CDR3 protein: CASSYGRSSYEQYF; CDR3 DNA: TGTGCCAGCAGCTACGGACGGAGCTCCTACGAGCAGTACTTC
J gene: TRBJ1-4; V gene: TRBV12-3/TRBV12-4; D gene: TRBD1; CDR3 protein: CASSSGGDEKLFF; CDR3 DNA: TGTGCCAGCAGTTCAGGGGGGGATGAAAAACTGTTTTTT
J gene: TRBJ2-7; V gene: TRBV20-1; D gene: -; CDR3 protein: CSASLDQASYEQYF; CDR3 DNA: TGCAGTGCTAGTCTCGACCAGGCCTCCTACGAGCAGTACTTC
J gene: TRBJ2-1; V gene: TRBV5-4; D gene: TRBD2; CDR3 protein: CASTPDRGGDEQFF; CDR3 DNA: TGTGCCAGCACCCCTGACCGGGGGGGCGATGAGCAGTTCTTC
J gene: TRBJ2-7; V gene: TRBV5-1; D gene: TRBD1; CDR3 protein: CASSFGTGGYEQYF; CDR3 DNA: TGCGCCAGCAGCTTCGGGACAGGGGGATACGAGCAGTACTTC
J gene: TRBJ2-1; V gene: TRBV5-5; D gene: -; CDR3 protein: CASSWLGSYNEQFF; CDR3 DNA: TGTGCCAGCAGCTGGCTGGGGAGCTACAATGAGCAGTTCTTC
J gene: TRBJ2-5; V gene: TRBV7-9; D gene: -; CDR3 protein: CASSLLRNQETQYF; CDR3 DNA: TGTGCCAGCAGCTTACTCAGAAACCAAGAGACCCAGTACTTC